This TCR beta chain was sequenced during a study of cytomegalovirus exposure and HLA in healthy donors. This clone was seen only a few times. What it binds is unknown. The junction departs from the called germline gene at one end, perhaps through a read error. This CDR3 has 13 residues. Germline V gives CDR1 SEHNR, CDR2 FQNEAQ (reference sequence). The study ran its PCR with 60 Vbeta and 13 Jbeta primers. Here immunoSEQ multiplex PCR was the method, and the copy in TCRdb shows in-frame clones only, minus some. The table has approximately 120,000 clones, roughly 80% seen once; the top ten hold around 5.8%. Study results and limitations: Rare sequences made up most TCRs, while some public TCRs were found in many donors. Specific recognition of CMV antigens was confirmed in vitro for a few chains (all CMV-associated). In a later analysis, at a false discovery rate of 0.05, 15,000 to 20,000 TCR beta sequences matched HLA alleles.

This chain uses TRBV7-9 with TRBJ1-5; possibly TRBD1 for D (6 bases). Sequences were obtained from PBMCs. The clonotype originates from a woman in her 40s in good health and CMV-seronegative. The chain's CDR3 is CSSSLTGTQPQHF. The CDR3 DNA is TGTTCCAGCAGTCTTACAGGGACTCAGCCCCAGCATTTT. Using reference TRBV7-9 and TRBJ1-5 for the parts outside the CDR3, the full variable domain is DTGVSQNPRHKITKRGQNVTFRCDPISEHNRLYWYRQTLGQGPEFLTYFQNEAQLEKSRLLSDRFSAERPKGSFSTLEIQRTEQGDSAMYLCSSSLTGTQPQHFGDGTRLSIL.